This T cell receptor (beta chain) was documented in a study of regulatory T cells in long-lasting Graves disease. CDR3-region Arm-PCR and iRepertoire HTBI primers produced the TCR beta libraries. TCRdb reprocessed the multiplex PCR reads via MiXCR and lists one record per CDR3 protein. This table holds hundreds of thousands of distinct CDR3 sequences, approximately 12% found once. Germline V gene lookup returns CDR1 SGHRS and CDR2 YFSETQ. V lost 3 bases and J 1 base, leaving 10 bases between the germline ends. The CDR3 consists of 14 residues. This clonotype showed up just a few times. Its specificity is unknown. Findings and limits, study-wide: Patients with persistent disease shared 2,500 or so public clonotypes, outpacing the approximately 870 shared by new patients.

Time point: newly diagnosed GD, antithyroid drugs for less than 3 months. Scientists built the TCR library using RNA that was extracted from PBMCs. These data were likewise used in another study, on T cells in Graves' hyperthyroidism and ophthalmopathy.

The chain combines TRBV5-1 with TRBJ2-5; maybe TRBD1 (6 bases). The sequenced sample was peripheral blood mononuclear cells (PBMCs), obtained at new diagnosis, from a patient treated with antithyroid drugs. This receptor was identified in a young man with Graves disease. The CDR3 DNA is TGCGCCAGCAGCTCACAGGGTGTCCAAGAGACCCAGTACTTC. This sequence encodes CASSSQGVQETQYF.